Presented here are 11 T cell receptor beta chains from one specimen sequenced in a study of Tregs in tolerant kidney transplant recipients. Sequenced by immunoSEQ multiplex PCR; TCRdb stores in-frame clones only, minus some. The sample data list approximately 11,000 clones. Related graft donors supplied nonmyeloablative bone marrow transplants, and mixed chimerism was transient. The sample was CD8+ T cells from blood (PBMCs), taken 24 months after the transplant. These receptors came from a human patient who received a combined kidney and bone marrow transplant. Some T cells could come from the graft donor.

Concerning this clone itself: Read coverage stops 3 residues before the CDR3 terminus; the germline J gene supplies the remainder. The chain recombines TRBV20-1 with TRBJ2-7; 13 nucleotides match TRBD2. Germline V lookup: CDR1 DFQATT, CDR2 SNEGSKA (reference sequence). The CDR3 has 21 residues. The J segment lost 4 bases and the V segment lost 0 bases, leaving 21 bases of the junction unmatched. The CDR3 region is CSARDLEQDRGVTSGRYEQYF. CDR3 DNA, as far as it was read: TGCAGTGCTAGAGATCTCGAGCAAGACAGGGGGGTGACTAGCGGGAGGTACGAG.

With regard to this clone: With the read ending 3 residues before the CDR3 end, the germline J gene is used to fill in that end. The chain links TRBV2 to TRBJ1-4, with D possibly TRBD1 on 5 matching bases. Deletions cut 3 bases from V and 8 bases from J, with 13 bases between. CDR1 SNHLY and CDR2 FYNNEI come from the germline V gene. The CDR3 is 14 residues long. The CDR3 bases that were read are TGTGCCAGCAGTGAGCTCCAGGGCGAGGAAAAA. It codes for CASSELQGEEK. The entire CDR3 is CASSELQGEEKLFF.

Turning to this clone: With the read ending 3 residues before the CDR3 end, the germline J gene is used to fill in that end. V gene TRBV7-9 combines with J gene TRBJ2-1; 9 nucleotides agree with TRBD1. This CDR3 comprises 14 residues. Germline CDR1 SEHNR, CDR2 FQNEAQ (reference sequence). Trimming at V came to 5 bases and at J to 8 bases, leaving 7 bases not matched to a gene. CDR3 in amino acids: CASSAGTGSYEQFF. The sequenced CDR3 bases are TGTGCCAGCAGCGCCGGGACAGGGAGTTATGAG.

About this clone itself: From the germline J gene comes the end of the CDR3, since the read stops 3 residues before it. This chain uses TRBV5-1 with TRBJ1-1, with 9 bases lining up with TRBD1. Per the germline V gene, CDR1 is SGHRS and CDR2 is YFSETQ. The length of the CDR3 is 14 residues. Trimming took 0 bases from V and 6 from J; bases not matched to a gene: 3. CDR3 loop: CASSLGQGVSEAFF. The part of the CDR3 DNA that was read is TGCGCCAGCAGCTTGGGACAGGGGGTTTCTGAA.

A note on this clone: The CDR3 goes on 3 residues after the read ends, and that part is filled in from the germline J gene. This chain connects TRBV5-3 to TRBJ2-7; D is undetermined. TRBV5-3 is treated as an ORF (open reading frame) with a function not yet certain. V was cut by 4 bases and J by 3 bases, with 5 bases left in between. The CDR3 extends over 11 amino acids. CDR3 amino acids: CARSLVYEQYF. Incomplete CDR3 DNA: TGTGCCAGAAGCCTAGTCTACGAG.

As regards this clone: The read finishes 3 residues shy of the CDR3 end, and the germline J gene is used to complete it. This chain connects TRBV19 to TRBJ2-1; TRBD2 is a possible D gene (6 bases). The germline V and J ends were trimmed by 1 base and 7 bases, with 14 bases remaining between them. This CDR3 has 15 residues. Per germline, CDR1 LNHDA and CDR2 SQIVND (reference sequence). The CDR3 sequence: CASSIVNGGPNEQFF. Incomplete CDR3 DNA: TGTGCCAGTAGTATAGTGAACGGGGGTCCGAATGAG.

This CDR3 is CASSLGDISYEQYF. The sequenced CDR3 bases are TGCGCCAGCAGCTTGGGGGACATATCCTACGAG. This rearrangement joins TRBV5-1 to TRBJ2-7, with D possibly matching TRBD1 (6 bases). The observed sequence ends 3 residues before the CDR3 terminus, with the missing tail filled in from the germline J gene. Germline CDR1 SGHRS, CDR2 YFSETQ. V was cut by 0 bases and J by 1 base, with 8 bases left in between. CDR3 length equals 14 residues.

This clone is deemed medium-sized by its frequency. The read terminates 3 residues before the CDR3 end, so the remaining end is supplied by the germline J gene. J is TRBJ2-1 and V is TRBV29-1; 12 nucleotides agree with TRBD2. This CDR3 spans 14 amino acids. In germline, CDR1 is SQVTM, CDR2 ANQGSEA. Trimming cost V 5 bases and J 3 bases; bases outside gene matches: 2. The CDR3 protein is CSVKTSGSYNEQFF. CDR3 DNA, as far as it was read: TGCAGCGTTAAGACTAGCGGGAGCTACAATGAG.

On this clone itself: The DNA ends 3 residues before the CDR3 does, and the rest of the CDR3 is filled in from the germline J gene. V gene TRBV5-1 combines with J gene TRBJ2-7; maybe TRBD2 (6 bases). Deletions cut 2 bases from V and 2 bases from J, with 8 bases between. CDR3 size: 13 residues. Germline assignment: CDR1 SGHRS and CDR2 YFSETQ. The CDR3 here is CASSFGGAYEQYF. CDR3 bases read: TGCGCCAGCAGCTTTGGCGGGGCCTACGAG. The full variable domain, completed using reference TRBV5-1 and TRBJ2-7, is KAGVTQTPRYLIKTRGQQVTLSCSPISGHRSVSWYQQTPGQGLQFLFEYFSETQRNKGNFPGRFSGRQFSNSRSEMNVSTLELGDSALYLCASSFGGAYEQYFGPGTRLTVT.

Regarding this clone: Sequencing ends 3 residues short of the CDR3 end; the germline J gene provides the rest. V gene TRBV20-1 combines with J gene TRBJ2-1; D is unclear. The ends were cut back, 1 base at V and 0 bases at J, with 13 bases in the middle. This CDR3 region has 16 residues. Per germline, CDR1 DFQATT and CDR2 SNEGSKA (reference sequence). The covered CDR3 bases are TGCAGTGCTAGAGCCCTCGCGGTCAGCTCCTACAATGAG. Amino acids: CSARALAVSSYNE. The entire CDR3 protein is CSARALAVSSYNEQFF.

A note on this clone: Read coverage stops 3 residues before the CDR3 terminus; the germline J gene supplies the remainder. The chain carries TRBV7-3 and TRBJ2-6, with 7 bases fitting TRBD1. Trimming removed 6 bases from V and 0 bases from J; junction bases left unmatched: 2. The length of the CDR3 is 15 residues. CDR1 is SGHTA and CDR2 is FQGTGA in the germline V gene. Partial CDR3 DNA: TGTGCCAGCAGTTGGGACAGCTCTGGGGCCAACGTC. Its protein is CASSWDSSGANV. The full CDR3 protein reads CASSWDSSGANVLTF.